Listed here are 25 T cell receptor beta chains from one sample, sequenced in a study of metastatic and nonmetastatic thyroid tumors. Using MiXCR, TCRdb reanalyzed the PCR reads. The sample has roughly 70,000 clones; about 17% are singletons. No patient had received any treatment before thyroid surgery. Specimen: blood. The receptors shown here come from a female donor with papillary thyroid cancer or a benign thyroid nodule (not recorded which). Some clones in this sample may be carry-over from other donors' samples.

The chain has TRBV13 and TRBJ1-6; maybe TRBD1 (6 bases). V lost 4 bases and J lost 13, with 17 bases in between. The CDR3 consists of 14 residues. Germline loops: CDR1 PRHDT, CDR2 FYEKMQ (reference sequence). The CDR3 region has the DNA TGTGCCAGCAGCTCTGGGACACCGAATGTCCCCCTCCACTTT. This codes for CASSSGTPNVPLHF.

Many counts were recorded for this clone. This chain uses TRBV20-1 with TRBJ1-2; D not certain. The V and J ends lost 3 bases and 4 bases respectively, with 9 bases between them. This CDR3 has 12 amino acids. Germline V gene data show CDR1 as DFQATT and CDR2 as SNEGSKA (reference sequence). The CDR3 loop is CSASDDAYGYTF. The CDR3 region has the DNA TGCAGTGCTAGCGACGACGCCTATGGCTACACCTTC.

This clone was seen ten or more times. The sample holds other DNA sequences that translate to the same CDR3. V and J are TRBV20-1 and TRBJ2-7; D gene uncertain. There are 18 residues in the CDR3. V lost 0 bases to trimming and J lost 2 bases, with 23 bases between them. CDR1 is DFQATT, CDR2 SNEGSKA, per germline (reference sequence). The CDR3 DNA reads TGCAGTGCTAGAGAGGCCACCCCCATTGCCCTGACGGCCTACGAGCAGTACTTC. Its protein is CSAREATPIALTAYEQYF.

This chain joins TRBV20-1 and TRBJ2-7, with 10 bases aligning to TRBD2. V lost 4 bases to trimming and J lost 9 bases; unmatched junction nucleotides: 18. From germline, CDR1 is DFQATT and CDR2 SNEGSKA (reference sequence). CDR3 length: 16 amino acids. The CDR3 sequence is CSATLTGTSDLGPQYF. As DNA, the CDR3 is TGCAGTGCTACCCTAACCGGGACTAGCGATCTCGGTCCGCAGTACTTC.

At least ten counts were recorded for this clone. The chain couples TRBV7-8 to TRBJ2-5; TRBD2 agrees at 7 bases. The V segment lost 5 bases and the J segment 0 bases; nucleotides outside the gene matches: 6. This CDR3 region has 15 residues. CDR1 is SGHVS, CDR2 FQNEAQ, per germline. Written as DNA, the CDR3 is TGTGCCAGCAGCCAACTCGGGACTAACCAAGAGACCCAGTACTTC. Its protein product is CASSQLGTNQETQYF.

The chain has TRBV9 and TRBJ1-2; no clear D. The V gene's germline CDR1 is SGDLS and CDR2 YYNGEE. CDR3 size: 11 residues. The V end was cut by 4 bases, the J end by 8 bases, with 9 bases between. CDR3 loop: CASSSSLGYTF. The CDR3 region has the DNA TGTGCCAGCAGCTCTTCACTGGGCTACACCTTC.

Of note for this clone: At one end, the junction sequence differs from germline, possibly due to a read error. The CDR3 DNA is TGCGCCAGCAGCCAAGTTGAGGGAGGAGGGACCACACATTTC. Translating it yields CASSQVEGGGTTHF. The rearrangement uses TRBV4-1 and TRBJ2-5; tentative D call: TRBD2 (6 bases). Germline CDR1 reads MGHRA; CDR2 reads YSYEKL. The CDR3 runs to 14 residues.

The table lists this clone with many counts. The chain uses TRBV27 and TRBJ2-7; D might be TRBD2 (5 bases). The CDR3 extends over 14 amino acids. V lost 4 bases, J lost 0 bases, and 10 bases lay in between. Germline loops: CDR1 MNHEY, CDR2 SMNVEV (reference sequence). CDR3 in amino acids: CASSSYRDSYEQYF. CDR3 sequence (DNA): TGTGCCAGCAGTTCCTACCGGGACTCCTACGAGCAGTACTTC.

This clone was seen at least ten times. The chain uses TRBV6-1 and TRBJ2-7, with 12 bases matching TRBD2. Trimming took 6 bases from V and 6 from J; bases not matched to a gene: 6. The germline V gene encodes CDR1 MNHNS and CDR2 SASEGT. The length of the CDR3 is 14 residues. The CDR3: CASSELAGGGEQYF. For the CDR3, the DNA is TGTGCCAGCAGCGAACTAGCGGGAGGTGGCGAGCAGTACTTC.

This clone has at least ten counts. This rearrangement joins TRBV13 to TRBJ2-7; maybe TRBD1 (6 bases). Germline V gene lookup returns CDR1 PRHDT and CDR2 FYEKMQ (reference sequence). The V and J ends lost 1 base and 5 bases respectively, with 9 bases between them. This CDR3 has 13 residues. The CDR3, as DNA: TGTGCCAGCAGCTTAGTGGGACACCACGAGCAGTACTTC. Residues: CASSLVGHHEQYF.

CDR3: CAWSATGDYEQYF. CDR3 in DNA: TGTGCCTGGAGTGCCACAGGGGACTACGAGCAGTACTTC. This chain uses TRBV30 with TRBJ2-7, with 7 positions matching TRBD1. The V and J ends lost 1 base and 3 bases, in that order; junction bases with no gene match: 3. Germline CDR1 and CDR2: GTSNPN and SVGIG (reference sequence). The CDR3 has 13 amino acids.

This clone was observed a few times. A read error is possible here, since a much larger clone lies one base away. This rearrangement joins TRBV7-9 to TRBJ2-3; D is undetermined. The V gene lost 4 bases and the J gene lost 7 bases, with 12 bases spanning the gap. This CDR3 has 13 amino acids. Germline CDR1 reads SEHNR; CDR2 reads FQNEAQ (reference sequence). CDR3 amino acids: CASSSLKRYTQYF. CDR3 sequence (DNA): TGTGCCAGCAGCTCGTTGAAGAGGTATACGCAGTATTTT.

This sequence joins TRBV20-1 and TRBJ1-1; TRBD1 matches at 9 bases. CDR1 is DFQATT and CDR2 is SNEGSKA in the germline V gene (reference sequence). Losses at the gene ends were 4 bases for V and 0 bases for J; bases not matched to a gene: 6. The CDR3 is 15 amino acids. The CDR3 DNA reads TGCAGTGCTAAACCAGGGACAGGGATGAACACTGAAGCTTTCTTT. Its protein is CSAKPGTGMNTEAFF.

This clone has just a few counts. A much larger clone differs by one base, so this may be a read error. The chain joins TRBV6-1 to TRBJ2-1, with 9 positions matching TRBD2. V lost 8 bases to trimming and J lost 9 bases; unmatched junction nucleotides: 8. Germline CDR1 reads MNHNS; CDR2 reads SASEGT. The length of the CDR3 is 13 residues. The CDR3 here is CASLGAGGGEQFF. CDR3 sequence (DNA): TGTGCCAGCCTGGGAGCGGGAGGAGGTGAGCAGTTCTTC.

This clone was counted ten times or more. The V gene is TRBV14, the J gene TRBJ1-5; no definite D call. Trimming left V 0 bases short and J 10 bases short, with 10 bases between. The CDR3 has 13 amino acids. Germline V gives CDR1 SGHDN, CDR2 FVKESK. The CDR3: CASSQDREGPQHF. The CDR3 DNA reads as TGTGCCAGCAGCCAAGATAGGGAAGGACCCCAGCATTTT.

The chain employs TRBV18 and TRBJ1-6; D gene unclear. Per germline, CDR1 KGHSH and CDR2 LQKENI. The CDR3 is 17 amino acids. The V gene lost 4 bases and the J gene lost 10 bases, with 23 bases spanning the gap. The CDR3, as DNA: TGTGCCAGCTCACTCACTGAGGACGGTGCCGGGCGGTCACCCCTCCACTTT. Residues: CASSLTEDGAGRSPLHF.

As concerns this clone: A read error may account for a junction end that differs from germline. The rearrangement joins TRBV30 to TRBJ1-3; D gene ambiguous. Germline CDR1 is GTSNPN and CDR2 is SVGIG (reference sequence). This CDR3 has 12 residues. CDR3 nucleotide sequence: TGTGCCTGGAAGGGTCAAGGAGGTAGAAGGGTTTTT. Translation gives CAWKGQGGRRVF.

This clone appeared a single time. The CDR3 coding sequence is TGTGCCAGCAACCAGGACACTCGAACGGGGCAGTACTTC. It specifies CASNQDTRTGQYF. The chain has TRBV7-9 and TRBJ2-7, with a weak D call TRBD1 (5 bases). The CDR3 consists of 13 residues. Germline V CDR1 and CDR2: SEHNR, FQNEAQ (reference sequence). Trimming took 7 bases from V and 9 from J, leaving 19 bases between them.

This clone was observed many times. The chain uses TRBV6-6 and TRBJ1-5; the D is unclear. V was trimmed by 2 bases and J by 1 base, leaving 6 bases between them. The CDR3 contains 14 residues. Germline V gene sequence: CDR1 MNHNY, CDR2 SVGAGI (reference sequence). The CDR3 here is CASSYGPSNQPQHF. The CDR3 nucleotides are TGTGCCAGCAGTTACGGCCCCAGCAATCAGCCCCAGCATTTT.

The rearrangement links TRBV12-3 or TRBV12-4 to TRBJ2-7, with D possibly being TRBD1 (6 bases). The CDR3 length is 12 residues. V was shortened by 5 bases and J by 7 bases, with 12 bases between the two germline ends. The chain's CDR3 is CASSIQGSEQYF. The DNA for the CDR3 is TGTGCCAGCAGTATACAGGGAAGTGAGCAGTACTTC.

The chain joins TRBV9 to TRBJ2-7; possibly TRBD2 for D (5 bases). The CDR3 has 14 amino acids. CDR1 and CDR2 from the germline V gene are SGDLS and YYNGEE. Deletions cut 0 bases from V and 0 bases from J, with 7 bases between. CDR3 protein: CASSVGAGSYEQYF. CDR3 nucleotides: TGTGCCAGCAGCGTAGGGGCGGGCTCCTACGAGCAGTACTTC. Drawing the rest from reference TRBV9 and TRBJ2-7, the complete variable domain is DSGVTQTPKHLITATGQRVTLRCSPRSGDLSVYWYQQSLDQGLQFLIQYYNGEERAKGNILERFSAQQFPDLHSELNLSSLELGDSALYFCASSVGAGSYEQYFGPGTRLTVT.

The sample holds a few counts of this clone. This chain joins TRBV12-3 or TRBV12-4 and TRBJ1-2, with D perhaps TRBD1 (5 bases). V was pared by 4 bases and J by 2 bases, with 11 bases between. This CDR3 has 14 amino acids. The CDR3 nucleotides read TGTGCCAGCAGTTCCCGGGACGGGAACTATGGCTACACCTTC. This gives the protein CASSSRDGNYGYTF.

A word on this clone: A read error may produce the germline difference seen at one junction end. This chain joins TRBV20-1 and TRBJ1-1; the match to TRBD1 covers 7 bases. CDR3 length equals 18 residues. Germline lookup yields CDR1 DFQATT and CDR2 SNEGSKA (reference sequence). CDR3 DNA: TGCAGTGCCAAAGGGACAGATAGCCGCTTGCCTTTTAACACCGAAGCTTTCTTT. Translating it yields CSAKGTDSRLPFNTEAFF.

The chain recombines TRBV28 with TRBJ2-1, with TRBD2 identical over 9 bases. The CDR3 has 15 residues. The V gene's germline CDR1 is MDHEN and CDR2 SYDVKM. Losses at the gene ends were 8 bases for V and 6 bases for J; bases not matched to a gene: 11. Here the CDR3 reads CASCLGASGVNEQFF. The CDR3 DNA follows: TGTGCCAGCTGCCTAGGGGCTAGCGGGGTCAATGAGCAGTTCTTC.

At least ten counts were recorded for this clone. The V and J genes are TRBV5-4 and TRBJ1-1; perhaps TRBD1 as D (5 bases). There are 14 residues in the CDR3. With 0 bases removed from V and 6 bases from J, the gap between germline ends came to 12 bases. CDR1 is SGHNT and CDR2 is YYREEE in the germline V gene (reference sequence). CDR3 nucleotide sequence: TGTGCCAGCAGCTTGGGCAGGGTCGGTTCTGAAGCTTTCTTT. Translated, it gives CASSLGRVGSEAFF.